The rows below give T cell receptor beta chains drawn from one sample of a study of Ad26.COV2.S vaccination and SARS-CoV-2 variants. Some clones are missing from TCRdb's copy, which holds only in-frame ones; the method was immunoSEQ multiplex PCR. The sample has about 500,000 clones, 89% seen once. Material: peripheral blood, obtained in a trial of Ad26.COV2.S vaccine versus placebo. These receptors were obtained from a person aged 18-65 years who received the Ad26.COV2.S COVID-19 vaccine or a placebo. CDR3s include the opening cysteine and the closing phenylalanine or tryptophan. A D gene is named only where the DNA matches it firmly. Clone size is given for some rows only: seen once, a few or many times, or a class if the clone is expanded.

14	NA	TRBV18	TRBJ1-1	NA	CASSPSAKNTEAFF	TGTGCCAGCTCACCGTCGGCCAAAAACACTGAAGCTTTCTTT
15	NA	TRBV29-1	TRBJ2-1	TRBD1	CSVETGVSSYNEQFF	TGCAGCGTCGAGACAGGGGTCAGCTCCTACAATGAGCAGTTCTTC
15	NA	TRBV15	TRBJ2-1	NA	CATSLIADSYNEQFF	TGTGCCACCAGCCTGATAGCGGACTCCTACAATGAGCAGTTCTTC
15	NA	TRBV30	TRBJ1-3	NA	CAWSKLSFSGNTIYF	TGTGCCTGGAGTAAGCTGTCCTTCTCTGGAAACACCATATATTTT
17	NA	TRBV7-6	TRBJ1-3	NA	CASSPPTASVTGNTIYF	TGTGCCAGCAGCCCACCGACAGCGTCCGTGACTGGAAACACCATATATTTT
14	NA	TRBV6-2/TRBV6-3	TRBJ1-1	TRBD1	CASSYSGTGTEAFF	TGTGCCAGCAGTTACTCCGGGACAGGCACTGAAGCTTTCTTT
14	NA	TRBV27	TRBJ2-2	NA	CASSLLVDTGELFF	TGTGCCAGCAGTTTATTGGTAGACACCGGGGAGCTGTTTTTT
14	NA	TRBV19	TRBJ2-1	TRBD2	CASSSPSGYNEQFF	TGTGCCAGTAGTTCTCCTAGCGGCTACAATGAGCAGTTCTTC
14	NA	TRBV5-8	TRBJ1-5	NA	CASSLGSFNQPQHF	TGTGCCAGCAGCTTAGGGTCTTTCAATCAGCCCCAGCATTTT
13	NA	TRBV4-1	TRBJ1-6	NA	CASSPPGNSPLHF	TGCGCCAGCAGCCCCCCAGGGAATTCACCCCTCCACTTT
17	NA	TRBV28	TRBJ2-2	NA	CASSLSLLKTLPGELFF	TGTGCCAGCAGTTTGTCACTACTAAAGACTTTACCAGGGGAGCTGTTTTTT
13	NA	TRBV3-1/TRBV3-2	TRBJ1-1	NA	CASSSDRRTEAFF	TGTGCCAGCAGTTCCGACAGGCGGACTGAAGCTTTCTTT
14	NA	TRBV7-9	TRBJ1-1	NA	CASTRPRMNTEAFF	TGTGCCAGCACCCGTCCGCGCATGAACACTGAAGCTTTCTTT
16	NA	TRBV27	TRBJ2-5	TRBD1	CASITGQETFQETQYF	TGTGCCAGCATTACAGGACAGGAGACCTTCCAAGAGACCCAGTACTTC
18	NA	TRBV27	TRBJ2-1	TRBD2	CASSLSSKTSGRYNEQFF	TGTGCCAGCAGTTTATCGTCCAAGACTAGCGGGAGGTACAATGAGCAGTTCTTC
15	NA	TRBV25-1	TRBJ1-4	NA	CASSGSDGKVEKLFF	TGTGCCAGCAGTGGTTCTGACGGAAAGGTGGAAAAACTGTTTTTT
15	NA	TRBV19	TRBJ1-5	TRBD1	CASSQPDRERQPQHF	TGTGCCAGTTCCCAACCCGACAGGGAGCGGCAGCCCCAGCATTTT
15	NA	TRBV15	TRBJ2-5	TRBD2	CASRPSGSGEETQYF	TGTGCCAGCCGGCCTTCGGGTAGCGGGGAAGAGACCCAGTACTTC
13	once	TRBV4-3	TRBJ2-1	NA	CASSQVEGRGQFF	TGCGCCAGCAGCCAAGTCGAGGGCCGAGGCCAGTTCTTC
12	few	TRBV2	TRBJ2-3	NA	CASSDRGDTQYF	TGTGCCAGCAGTGACAGGGGAGATACGCAGTATTTT
17	NA	TRBV20-1	TRBJ2-1	NA	CSASGPGSSRSYNEQFF	TGCAGTGCTAGTGGCCCGGGCTCTAGCCGCTCCTACAATGAGCAGTTCTTC
14	NA	TRBV28	TRBJ1-1	NA	CASSIGQLNTEAFF	TGTGCCAGCAGCATAGGACAGTTGAACACTGAAGCTTTCTTT
13	once	TRBV2	TRBJ2-1	TRBD1	CAKKGQGYNEQFF	TGTGCAAAAAAGGGACAGGGATACAATGAGCAGTTCTTC
14	NA	TRBV6-6	TRBJ1-1	NA	CASSYSPGGTEAFF	TGTGCCAGCAGTTACTCGCCGGGTGGCACTGAAGCTTTCTTT
17	few	TRBV4-1	TRBJ1-5	NA	CASSHVDLGFSNQPQHF	TGCGCCAGCAGCCACGTTGATTTGGGGTTTAGCAATCAGCCCCAGCATTTT